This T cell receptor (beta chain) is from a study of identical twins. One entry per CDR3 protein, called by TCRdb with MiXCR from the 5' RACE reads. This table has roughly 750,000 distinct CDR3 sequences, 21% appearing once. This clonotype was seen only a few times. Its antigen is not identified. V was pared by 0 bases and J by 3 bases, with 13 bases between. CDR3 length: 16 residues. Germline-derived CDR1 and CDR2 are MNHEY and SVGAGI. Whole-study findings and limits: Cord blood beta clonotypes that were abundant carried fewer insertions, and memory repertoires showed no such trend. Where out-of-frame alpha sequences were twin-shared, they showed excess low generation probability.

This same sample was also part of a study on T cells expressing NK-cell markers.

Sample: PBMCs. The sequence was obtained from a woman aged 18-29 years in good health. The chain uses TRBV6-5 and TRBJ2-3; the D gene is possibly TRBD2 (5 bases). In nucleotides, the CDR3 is TGTGCCAGCAGTTACTCGATGTGGACTTCGACAGATACGCAGTATTTT. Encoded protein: CASSYSMWTSTDTQYF.